This note documents a single TCR beta chain sequence. The data stem from a study of blood T cell repertoires in COVID-19. Study at large: Acute and convalescent COVID-19 samples came from the United States, Italy and Spain. Nucleic acid was either cDNA or gDNA, and it came from T cells, B-cell-depleted T cells, or PBMCs.

In the source study's methods: By means of reference gene primer amplification, nucleated cell counts were estimated. The assay was immunoSEQ multiplex PCR, and TCRdb's table has in-frame clones only and misses some. That table gives V, J and clone size, and the DNA gave D and trimming. The profile shows approximately 24,000 clones, around 86% of them singletons. The CDR3 runs to 15 residues. Trimming removed 3 bases at V and 0 bases at J, with 12 bases between. CDR1 and CDR2 (germline): LNHDA, SQIVND (reference sequence). This TCR came from a man aged 45 to 65 with active COVID-19. Material for sequencing was peripheral blood. The gene calls are TRBV19 and TRBJ2-7, with D possibly TRBD2 on 7 matching bases. The CDR3 DNA sequence: TGTGCCAGTAGTATGGGAGGGGGGCTCTCCTACGAGCAGTACTTC. This translates into CASSMGGGLSYEQYF.